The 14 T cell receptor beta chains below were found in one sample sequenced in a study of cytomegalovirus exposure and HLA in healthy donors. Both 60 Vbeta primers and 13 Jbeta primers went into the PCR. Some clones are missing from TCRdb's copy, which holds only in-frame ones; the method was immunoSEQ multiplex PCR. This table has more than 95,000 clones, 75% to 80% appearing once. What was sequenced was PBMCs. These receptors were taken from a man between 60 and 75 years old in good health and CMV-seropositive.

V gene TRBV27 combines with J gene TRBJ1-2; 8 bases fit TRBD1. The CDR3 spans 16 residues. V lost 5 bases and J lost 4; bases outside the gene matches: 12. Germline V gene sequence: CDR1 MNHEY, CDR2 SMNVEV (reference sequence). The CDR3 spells CASSATRTGMAYGYTF. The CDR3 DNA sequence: TGTGCCAGCAGTGCTACCCGGACAGGGATGGCCTATGGCTACACCTTC.

CDR3 bases: TGTGCCATCCAGGGCCTCAACTATGGCTACACCTTC. Amino acid sequence: CAIQGLNYGYTF. The chain joins TRBV10-3 to TRBJ1-2; D is possibly TRBD1 (5 bases). The germline V gene has CDR1 ENHRY and CDR2 SYGVKD. The CDR3 totals 12 residues. The V and J ends lost 8 bases and 2 bases respectively, with 9 bases between them.

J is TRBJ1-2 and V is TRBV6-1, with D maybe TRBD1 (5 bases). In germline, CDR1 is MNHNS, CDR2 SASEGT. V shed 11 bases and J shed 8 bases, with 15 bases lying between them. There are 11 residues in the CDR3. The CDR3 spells CAGRRGEGYTF. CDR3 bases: TGTGCCGGGAGGCGGGGGGAGGGCTACACCTTC.

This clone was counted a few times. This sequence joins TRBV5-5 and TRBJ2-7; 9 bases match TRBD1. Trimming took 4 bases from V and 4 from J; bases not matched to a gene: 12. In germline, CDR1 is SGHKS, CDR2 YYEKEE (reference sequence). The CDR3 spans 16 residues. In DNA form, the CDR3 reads TGTGCCAGCAGCCCCCGGGACAGGGAGCCCTTTTACGAGCAGTACTTC. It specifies CASSPRDREPFYEQYF.

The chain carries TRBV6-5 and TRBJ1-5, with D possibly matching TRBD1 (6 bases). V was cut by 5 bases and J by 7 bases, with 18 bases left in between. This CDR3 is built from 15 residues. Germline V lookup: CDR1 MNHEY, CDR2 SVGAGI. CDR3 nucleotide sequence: TGTGCCAGCAGTGCCGTAGGACAGAAGGGGCAGCCCCAGCATTTT. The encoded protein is CASSAVGQKGQPQHF.

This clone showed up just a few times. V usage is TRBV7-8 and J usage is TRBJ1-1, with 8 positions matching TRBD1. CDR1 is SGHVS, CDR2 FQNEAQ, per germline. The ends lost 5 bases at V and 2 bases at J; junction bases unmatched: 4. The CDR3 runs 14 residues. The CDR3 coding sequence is TGTGCCAGCAGCCGTGACAGGGGTAACACTGAAGCTTTCTTT. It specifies CASSRDRGNTEAFF.

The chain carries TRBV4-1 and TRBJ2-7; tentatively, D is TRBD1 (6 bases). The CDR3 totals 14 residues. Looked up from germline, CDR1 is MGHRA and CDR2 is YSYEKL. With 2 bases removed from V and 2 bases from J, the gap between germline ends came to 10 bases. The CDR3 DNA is TGCGCCAGCAGCCAACAACAGGGTGCCTACGAGCAGTACTTC. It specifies CASSQQQGAYEQYF.

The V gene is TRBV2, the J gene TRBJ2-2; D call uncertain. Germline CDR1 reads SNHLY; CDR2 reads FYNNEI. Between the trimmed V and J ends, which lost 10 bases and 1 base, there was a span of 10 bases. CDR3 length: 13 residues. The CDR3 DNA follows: TGTGCCACCACCCAGGTGAACACCGGGGAGCTGTTTTTT. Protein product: CATTQVNTGELFF.

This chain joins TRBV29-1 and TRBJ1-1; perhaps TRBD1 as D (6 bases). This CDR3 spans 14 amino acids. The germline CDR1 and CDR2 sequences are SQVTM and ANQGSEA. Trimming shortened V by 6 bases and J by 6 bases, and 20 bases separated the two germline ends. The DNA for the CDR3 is TGCAGCGTCCAACAAACCGGACAGTACGCTGAAGCTTTCTTT. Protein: CSVQQTGQYAEAFF. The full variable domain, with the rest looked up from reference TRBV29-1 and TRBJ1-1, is SAVISQKPSRDICQRGTSLTIQCQVDSQVTMMFWYRQQPGQSLTLIATANQGSEATYESGFVIDKFPISRPNLTFSTLTVSNMSPEDSSIYLCSVQQTGQYAEAFFGQGTRLTVV.

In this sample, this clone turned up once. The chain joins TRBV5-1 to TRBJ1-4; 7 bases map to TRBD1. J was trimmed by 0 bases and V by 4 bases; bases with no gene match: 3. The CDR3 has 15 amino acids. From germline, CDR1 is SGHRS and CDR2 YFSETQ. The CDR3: CASSLGQSTNEKLFF. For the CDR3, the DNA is TGCGCCAGCAGCCTGGGACAGTCAACTAATGAAAAACTGTTTTTT.

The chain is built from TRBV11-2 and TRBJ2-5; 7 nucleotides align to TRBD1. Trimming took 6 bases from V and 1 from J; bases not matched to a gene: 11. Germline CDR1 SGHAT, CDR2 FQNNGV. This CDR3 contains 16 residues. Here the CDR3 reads CASRRTGEGIQETQYF. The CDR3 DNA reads TGTGCCAGCAGACGGACAGGCGAGGGGATCCAAGAGACCCAGTACTTC.

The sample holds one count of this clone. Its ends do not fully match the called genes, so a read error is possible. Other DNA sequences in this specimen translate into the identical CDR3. The CDR3 DNA is TGTGCCATCACCAAACTAGCGGGGGCTACCACAGATACGCAGTATTTC. Protein product: CAITKLAGATTDTQYF. This sequence joins TRBV10-3 and TRBJ2-3, with 11 bases that match TRBD2. The CDR3 runs to 16 residues. Germline CDR1 and CDR2: ENHRY and SYGVKD.

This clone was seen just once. CDR3 DNA: TGTGCCAGCAGCTTGGCGGGGGGGCTCAATCAGCCCCAGCATTTT. Translation: CASSLAGGLNQPQHF. The J gene is TRBJ1-5, the V gene TRBV5-5; tentatively, D is TRBD1 (6 bases). This CDR3 comprises 15 residues. The V end was cut by 0 bases, the J end by 3 bases, with 10 bases between. Germline loops: CDR1 SGHKS, CDR2 YYEKEE (reference sequence).

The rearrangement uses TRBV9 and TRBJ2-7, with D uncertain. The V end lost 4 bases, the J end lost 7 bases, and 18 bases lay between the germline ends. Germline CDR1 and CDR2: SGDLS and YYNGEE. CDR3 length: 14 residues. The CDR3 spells CASSFDRFAREQYF. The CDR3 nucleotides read TGTGCCAGCAGCTTCGACCGGTTTGCTAGGGAGCAGTACTTC.